The T cell receptor (beta chain) described here comes from a study of early T cells in non-severe SARS-CoV-2 infection. Whole-study context: Unpaired chains resulted from sequencing bulk RNA of unsorted whole blood.

The CDR3 loop spans 15 amino acids. Trimming removed 10 bases from V and 1 base from J; junction bases left unmatched: 9. Germline CDR1 is SGDLS and CDR2 is YYNGEE. Regarding the study as a whole: Matching results from VDJdb favored anti-spike CD8 responses, leaving private and CD4 specificities undetected.

In the library, individual cDNA molecules carried attached unique molecular identifiers. TCRdb re-called the 5' RACE reads with MiXCR, one entry per CDR3 protein. The sample lists some 73,000 distinct CDR3 sequences, over 9.5% seen once, with around 3.6% in the top ten. A few counts support this clonotype. Its antigen remains unknown. The TCR comes from an adult who was a healthcare worker with PCR-confirmed SARS-CoV-2 infection or an uninfected control (not recorded which). The source material was whole blood. The chain is built from TRBV9 and TRBJ2-2; 8 positions match TRBD1. CDR3 sequence (DNA): TGTGCCGTGGCCCAGGGGGCGGAGAACACCGGGGAGCTGTTTTTT. It codes for CAVAQGAENTGELFF.